Sequencing of this T cell receptor (beta chain) was carried out in a study of blood T cells in healthy people across ages. This clonotype was seen ten or more times. A second PCR, run for 7 to 11 cycles, used a sample-barcoded 5' primer plus a J-beta primer mix. Each CDR3 protein gets one entry after TCRdb re-called the 5' RACE reads with MiXCR. Of hundreds of thousands of distinct CDR3 sequences listed, 52% are singletons. The CDR3 runs to 12 residues. Germline CDR1 and CDR2: SGHRS and YFSETQ. V lost 4 bases to trimming and J lost 11 bases, with 14 bases between them. The chain recombines TRBV5-1 with TRBJ2-3, with D unclear. This clonotype was obtained from an elderly woman in good health. Specimen: blood. The CDR3 DNA reads as TGCGCCAGCAGCCCGGACCGTCCGGGGCAGTATTTT. Its translation is CASSPDRPGQYF.